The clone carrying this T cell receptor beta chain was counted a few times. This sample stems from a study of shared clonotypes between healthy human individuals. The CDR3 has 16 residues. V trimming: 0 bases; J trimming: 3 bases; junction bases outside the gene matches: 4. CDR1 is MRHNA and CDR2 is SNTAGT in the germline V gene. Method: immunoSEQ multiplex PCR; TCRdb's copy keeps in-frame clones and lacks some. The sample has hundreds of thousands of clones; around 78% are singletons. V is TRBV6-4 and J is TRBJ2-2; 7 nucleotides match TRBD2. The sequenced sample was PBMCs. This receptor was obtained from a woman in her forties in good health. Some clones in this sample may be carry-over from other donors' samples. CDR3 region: CASSDSPGGHTGELFF. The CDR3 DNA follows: TGTGCCAGCAGTGACTCGCCGGGAGGACACACCGGGGAGCTGTTTTTT.